The sequence of this T cell receptor (beta chain) was determined in a study of T-cell reconstitution after alpha-beta-depleted transplantation in children. Notes on the study in general: Surviving recipient T cells and thymic progenitors accounted for the high day-60 TCRbeta diversity observed in some patients.

The sample holds a few counts of this clonotype. What it binds is unknown. Molecular barcoding with unique molecular identifiers was used for the TCRbeta library. TCRdb called the PCR reads again in MiXCR, with one record for every CDR3 protein. The sample has under 850,000 distinct CDR3 sequences; about an eighth are singletons. This CDR3 spans 21 amino acids. J was trimmed by 5 bases and V by 3 bases; bases with no gene match: 21. Germline CDR1 is SGHRS and CDR2 is YFSETQ. The receptor was isolated from a girl aged 2 to 10 with congenital amegakaryocytic thrombocytopenia, due to receive a stem cell transplant. The sequenced sample was PBMCs, obtained before TCRalphabeta/CD19-depleted stem cell transplant. The chain joins TRBV5-1 to TRBJ2-1; 12 nucleotides align to TRBD2. The CDR3 DNA is TGCGCCAGCAGCTGGCTGCAGGGGCCCACTACTAGCGGGAGGTCAAACAATGAGCAGTTCTTC. This codes for CASSWLQGPTTSGRSNNEQFF.